This T cell receptor beta chain was observed in a study of blood T cell repertoires in COVID-19. Study overall: Sites across the United States, Italy and Spain contributed samples from acute and convalescent COVID-19. PBMCs, B-cell-depleted T cells, or T cells were the source of the cDNA or gDNA that made up the material.

Germline values: CDR1 MNHEY, CDR2 SVGAGI. The CDR3 covers 12 residues. Trimming stripped 5 bases from V and 5 bases from J, with 9 bases between. In the original workflow: Amplification with reference gene primers provided the estimates of nucleated cell counts. Only in-frame clones appear in the TCRdb table, and some are missing; sequencing was by immunoSEQ multiplex PCR. The V and J calls and clone size come from that table; D and trimming were worked out from the DNA. The table records 40,000 to 45,000 clones, 80% to 90% of them present only once. Sequencing was done on a sample of peripheral blood. The sequence derives from a human donor in a cohort sampled during active COVID-19. The chain has TRBV6-5 and TRBJ1-1; no definite D call. The CDR3 DNA follows: TGTGCCAGCAGTCCAGGATGGACTGAAGCTTTCTTT. It specifies CASSPGWTEAFF.